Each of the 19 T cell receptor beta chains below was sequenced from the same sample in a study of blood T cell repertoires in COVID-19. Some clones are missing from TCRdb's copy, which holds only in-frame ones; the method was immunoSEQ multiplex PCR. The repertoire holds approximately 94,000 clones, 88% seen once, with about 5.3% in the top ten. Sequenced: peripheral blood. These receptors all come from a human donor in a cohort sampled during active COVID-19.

The CDR3 region is CASSLKGQGAYEQYF. In DNA form, the CDR3 reads TGTGCCAGCAGCTTAAAGGGACAGGGCGCCTACGAGCAGTACTTC. The V gene is TRBV7-3, the J gene TRBJ2-7, with 9 bases that match TRBD1. V shed 1 base and J 2 bases; nucleotides not matched to a gene: 3. From germline, CDR1 is SGHTA and CDR2 FQGTGA. This CDR3 has 15 amino acids. Supplemented by reference TRBV7-3 and TRBJ2-7, the full variable domain reads GAGVSQTPSNKVTEKGKYVELRCDPISGHTALYWYRQSLGQGPEFLIYFQGTGAADDSGLPNDRFFAVRPEGSVSTLKIQRTERGDSAVYLCASSLKGQGAYEQYFGPGTRLTVT.

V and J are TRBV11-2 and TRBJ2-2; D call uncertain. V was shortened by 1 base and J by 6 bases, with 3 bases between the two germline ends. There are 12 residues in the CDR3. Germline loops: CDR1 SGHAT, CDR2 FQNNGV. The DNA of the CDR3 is TGTGCCAGCAGCTTAGGGCCCGGGGAGCTGTTTTTT. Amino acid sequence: CASSLGPGELFF. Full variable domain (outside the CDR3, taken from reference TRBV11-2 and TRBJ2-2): EAGVAQSPRYKIIEKRQSVAFWCNPISGHATLYWYQQILGQGPKLLIQFQNNGVVDDSQLPKDRFSAERLKGVDSTLKIQPAKLEDSAVYLCASSLGPGELFFGEGSRLTVL.

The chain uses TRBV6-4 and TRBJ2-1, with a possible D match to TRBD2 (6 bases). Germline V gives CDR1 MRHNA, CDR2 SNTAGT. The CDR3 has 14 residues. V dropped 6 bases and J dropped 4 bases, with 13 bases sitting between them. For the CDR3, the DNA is TGTGCCAGCAGCGAACGCGGACTATACAATGAGCAGTTCTTC. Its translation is CASSERGLYNEQFF.

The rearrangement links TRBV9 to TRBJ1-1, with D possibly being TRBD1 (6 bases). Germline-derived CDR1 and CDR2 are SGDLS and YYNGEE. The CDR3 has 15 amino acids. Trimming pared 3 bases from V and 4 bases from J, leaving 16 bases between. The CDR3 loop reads CASSALLGGSTEAFF. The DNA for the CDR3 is TGTGCCAGCAGCGCCCTGTTAGGGGGTTCCACTGAAGCTTTCTTT.

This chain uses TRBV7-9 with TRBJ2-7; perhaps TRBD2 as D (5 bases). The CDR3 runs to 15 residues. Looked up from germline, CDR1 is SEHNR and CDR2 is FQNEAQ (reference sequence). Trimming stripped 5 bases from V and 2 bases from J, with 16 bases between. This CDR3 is CASSPRGRDTYEQYF. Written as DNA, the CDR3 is TGTGCCAGCAGCCCGAGAGGGAGAGATACCTACGAGCAGTACTTC.

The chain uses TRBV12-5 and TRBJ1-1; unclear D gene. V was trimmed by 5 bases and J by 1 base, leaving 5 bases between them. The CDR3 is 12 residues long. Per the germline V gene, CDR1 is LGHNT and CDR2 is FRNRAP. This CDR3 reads CASGQANTEAFF. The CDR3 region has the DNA TGTGCTAGTGGTCAAGCGAACACTGAAGCTTTCTTT.

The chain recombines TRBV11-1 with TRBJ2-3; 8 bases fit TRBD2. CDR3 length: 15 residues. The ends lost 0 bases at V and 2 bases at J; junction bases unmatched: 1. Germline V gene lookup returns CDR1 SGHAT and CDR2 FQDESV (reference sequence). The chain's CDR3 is CASSLAGRDTDTQYF. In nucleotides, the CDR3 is TGTGCCAGCAGCTTAGCCGGGAGGGACACAGATACGCAGTATTTT. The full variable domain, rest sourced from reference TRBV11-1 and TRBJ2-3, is EAEVAQSPRYKITEKSQAVAFWCDPISGHATLYWYRQILGQGPELLVQFQDESVVDDSQLPKDRFSAERLKGVDSTLKIQPAELGDSAMYLCASSLAGRDTDTQYFGPGTRLTVL.

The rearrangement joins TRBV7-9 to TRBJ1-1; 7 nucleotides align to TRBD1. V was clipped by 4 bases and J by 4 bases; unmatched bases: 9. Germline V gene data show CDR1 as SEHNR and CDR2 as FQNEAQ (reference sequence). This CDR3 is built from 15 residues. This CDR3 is CASSSVATGATEAFF. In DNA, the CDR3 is TGTGCCAGCAGCTCCGTCGCTACAGGGGCCACTGAAGCTTTCTTT.

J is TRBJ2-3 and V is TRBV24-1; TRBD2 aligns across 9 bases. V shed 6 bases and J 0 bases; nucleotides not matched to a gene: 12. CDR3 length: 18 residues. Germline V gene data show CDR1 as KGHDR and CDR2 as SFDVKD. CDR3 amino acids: CATSPAAGLAGSTDTQYF. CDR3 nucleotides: TGTGCCACCAGTCCCGCCGCGGGGCTAGCGGGGAGCACAGATACGCAGTATTTT.

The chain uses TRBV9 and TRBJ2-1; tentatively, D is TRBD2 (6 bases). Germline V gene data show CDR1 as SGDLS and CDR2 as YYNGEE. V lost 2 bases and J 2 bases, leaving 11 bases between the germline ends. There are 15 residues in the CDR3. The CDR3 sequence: CASSVGGSTYNEQFF. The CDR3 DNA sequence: TGTGCCAGCAGCGTTGGGGGGAGTACCTACAATGAGCAGTTCTTC.

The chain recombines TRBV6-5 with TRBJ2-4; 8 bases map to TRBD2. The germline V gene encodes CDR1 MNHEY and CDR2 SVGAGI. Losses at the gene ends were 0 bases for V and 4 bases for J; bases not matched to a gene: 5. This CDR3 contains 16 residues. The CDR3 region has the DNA TGTGCCAGCAGTTACTCGATATCGGGAGGGAAAAACATTCAGTACTTC. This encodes CASSYSISGGKNIQYF.

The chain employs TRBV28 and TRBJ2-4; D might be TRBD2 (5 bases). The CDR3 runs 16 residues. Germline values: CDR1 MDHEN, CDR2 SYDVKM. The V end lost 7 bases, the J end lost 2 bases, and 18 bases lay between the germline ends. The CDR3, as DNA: TGTGCCAGCACCCCGGGGAGTATGAGGTCCAAAAACATTCAGTACTTC. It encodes CASTPGSMRSKNIQYF.

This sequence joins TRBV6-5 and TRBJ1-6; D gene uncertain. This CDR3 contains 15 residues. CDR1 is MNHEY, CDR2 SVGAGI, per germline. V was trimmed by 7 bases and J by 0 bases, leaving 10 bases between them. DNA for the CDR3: TGTGCCAGCAAGCTCGGGAGCTCCTATAATTCACCCCTCCACTTT. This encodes CASKLGSSYNSPLHF.

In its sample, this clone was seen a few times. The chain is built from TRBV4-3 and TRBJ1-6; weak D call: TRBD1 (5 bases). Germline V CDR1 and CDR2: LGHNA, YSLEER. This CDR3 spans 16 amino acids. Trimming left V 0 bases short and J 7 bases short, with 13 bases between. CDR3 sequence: CASSQESGRVNSPLHF. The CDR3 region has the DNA TGCGCCAGCAGCCAAGAATCCGGCAGGGTCAATTCACCCCTCCACTTT.

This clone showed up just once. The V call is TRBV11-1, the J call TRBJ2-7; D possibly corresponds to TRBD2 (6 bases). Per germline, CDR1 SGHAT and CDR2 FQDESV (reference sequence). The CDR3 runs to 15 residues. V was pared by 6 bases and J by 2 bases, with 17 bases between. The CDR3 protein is CASSLVGREAYEQYF. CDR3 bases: TGTGCCAGCAGTTTGGTAGGCAGGGAGGCCTACGAGCAGTACTTC.

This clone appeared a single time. CDR3 sequence (DNA): TGTGCCAGCAGCTTAGGTCGACAGGGCGGTGAGCAGTTCTTC. It yields the protein CASSLGRQGGEQFF. The chain couples TRBV7-2 to TRBJ2-1; 7 nucleotides align to TRBD1. V shed 1 base and J 9 bases; nucleotides not matched to a gene: 6. The CDR3 sequence is 14 residues long. Germline V gene sequence: CDR1 SGHTA, CDR2 FQGNSA.

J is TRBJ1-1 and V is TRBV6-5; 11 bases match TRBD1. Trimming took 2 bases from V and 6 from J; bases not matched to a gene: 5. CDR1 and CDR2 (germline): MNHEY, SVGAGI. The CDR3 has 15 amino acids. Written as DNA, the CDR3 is TGTGCCAGCAGTTACGGACAGGGGGCGATCTCTGAAGCTTTCTTT. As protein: CASSYGQGAISEAFF.

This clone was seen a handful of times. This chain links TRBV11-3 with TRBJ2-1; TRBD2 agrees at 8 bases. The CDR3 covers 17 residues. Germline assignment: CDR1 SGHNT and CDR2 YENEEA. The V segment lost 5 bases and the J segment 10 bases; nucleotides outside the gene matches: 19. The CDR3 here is CASSPPTSAGERKEQFF. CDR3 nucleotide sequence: TGTGCCAGCAGCCCCCCAACCTCAGCGGGAGAACGGAAAGAGCAGTTCTTC. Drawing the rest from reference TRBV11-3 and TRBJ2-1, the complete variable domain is EAGVVQSPRYKIIEKKQPVAFWCNPISGHNTLYWYLQNLGQGPELLIRYENEEAVDDSQLPKDRFSAERLKGVDSTLKIQPAELGDSAVYLCASSPPTSAGERKEQFFGPGTRLTVL.

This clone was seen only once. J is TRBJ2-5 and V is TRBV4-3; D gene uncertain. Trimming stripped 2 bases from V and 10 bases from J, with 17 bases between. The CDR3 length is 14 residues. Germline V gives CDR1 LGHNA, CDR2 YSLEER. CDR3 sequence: CASSQSNGDEVQYF. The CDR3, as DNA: TGCGCCAGCAGCCAAAGTAACGGAGACGAGGTCCAGTACTTC.